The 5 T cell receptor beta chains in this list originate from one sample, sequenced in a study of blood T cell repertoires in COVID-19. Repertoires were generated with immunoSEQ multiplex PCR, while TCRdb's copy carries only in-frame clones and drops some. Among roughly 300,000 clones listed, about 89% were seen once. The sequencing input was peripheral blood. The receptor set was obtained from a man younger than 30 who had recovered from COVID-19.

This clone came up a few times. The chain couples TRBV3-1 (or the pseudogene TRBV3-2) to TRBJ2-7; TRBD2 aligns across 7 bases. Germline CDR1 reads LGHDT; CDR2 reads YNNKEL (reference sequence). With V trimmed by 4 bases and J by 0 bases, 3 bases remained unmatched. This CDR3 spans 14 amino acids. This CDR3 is CASSPLASSYEQYF. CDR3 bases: TGTGCCAGCAGCCCACTAGCGAGCTCCTACGAGCAGTACTTC.

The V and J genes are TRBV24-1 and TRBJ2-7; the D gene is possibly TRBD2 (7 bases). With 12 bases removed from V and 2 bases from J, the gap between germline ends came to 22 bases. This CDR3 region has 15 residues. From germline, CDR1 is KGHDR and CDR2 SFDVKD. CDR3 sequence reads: CALLGGASYAYEQYF. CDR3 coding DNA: TGTGCCCTCCTAGGGGGGGCTAGTTACGCCTACGAGCAGTACTTC.

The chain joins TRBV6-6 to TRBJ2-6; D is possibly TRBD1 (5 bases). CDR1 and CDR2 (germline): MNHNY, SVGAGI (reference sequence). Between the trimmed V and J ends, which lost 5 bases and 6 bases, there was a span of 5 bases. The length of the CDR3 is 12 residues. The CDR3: CASSGQANVLTF. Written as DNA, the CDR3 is TGTGCCAGCAGTGGACAGGCCAACGTCCTGACTTTC.

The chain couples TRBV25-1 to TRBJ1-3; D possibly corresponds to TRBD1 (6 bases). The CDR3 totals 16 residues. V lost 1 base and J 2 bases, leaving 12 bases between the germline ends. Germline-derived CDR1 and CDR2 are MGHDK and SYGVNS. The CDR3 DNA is TGTGCCAGCAGTGAATCGGGGGGCCCTACTGGAAACACCATATATTTT. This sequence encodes CASSESGGPTGNTIYF.

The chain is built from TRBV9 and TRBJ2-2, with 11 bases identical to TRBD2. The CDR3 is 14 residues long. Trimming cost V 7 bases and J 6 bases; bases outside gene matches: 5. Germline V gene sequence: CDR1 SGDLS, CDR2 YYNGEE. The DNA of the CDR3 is TGTGCCAGCCGAGGGACTAGCGGCTCCGGGGAGCTGTTTTTT. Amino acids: CASRGTSGSGELFF.